The rows below give T cell receptor beta chains drawn from one sample of a study of T cells in Graves' hyperthyroidism and ophthalmopathy. MiXCR, applied by TCRdb to the multiplex PCR reads, yields one record per CDR3 protein. The sample yields fewer than 250,000 distinct CDR3 sequences, approximately 23% seen once. Sequenced material: blood. Receptors were obtained from a woman aged 35 to 49 with Graves' ophthalmopathy. Both conserved end residues are part of each CDR3. Each record gives: clone size, D gene, J gene, V gene, CDR3 protein, CDR3 DNA. A D gene is named only where the DNA matches it firmly. Clone sizes are given selectively: once, few, many, or a class where the clone is expanded.

abundance: .; d_gene: .; j_gene: TRBJ2-3; v_gene: TRBV6-1; CDR3aa: CASSPGTSTTDTQYF; CDR3nt: TGTGCCAGCAGTCCCGGGACCAGCACCACAGATACGCAGTATTTT
abundance: many; d_gene: .; j_gene: TRBJ1-5; v_gene: TRBV12-3/TRBV12-4; CDR3aa: CASSFTVYNQPQHF; CDR3nt: TGTGCCAGCAGTTTTACGGTTTACAATCAGCCCCAGCATTTT
abundance: many; d_gene: TRBD1; j_gene: TRBJ1-5; v_gene: TRBV28; CDR3aa: CASSSHSGGQPQHF; CDR3nt: TGTGCCAGCAGTTCACATTCAGGGGGTCAGCCCCAGCATTTT
abundance: many; d_gene: TRBD2; j_gene: TRBJ2-7; v_gene: TRBV5-1; CDR3aa: CASSSLGSGNHEQYF; CDR3nt: TGCGCCAGCAGCTCCCTCGGTAGCGGGAACCACGAGCAGTACTTC
abundance: many; d_gene: TRBD1; j_gene: TRBJ1-2; v_gene: TRBV28; CDR3aa: CASSSSGTGSYGYTF; CDR3nt: TGTGCCAGCAGTTCTTCCGGGACAGGGAGCTATGGCTACACCTTC
abundance: .; d_gene: .; j_gene: TRBJ2-2; v_gene: TRBV7-2; CDR3aa: CASSSSLGTGELFF; CDR3nt: TGTGCCAGCAGCTCCTCCCTCGGAACCGGGGAGCTGTTTTTT
abundance: .; d_gene: .; j_gene: TRBJ2-7; v_gene: TRBV28; CDR3aa: CASSPTGEVNEQYF; CDR3nt: TGTGCCAGCAGCCCGACGGGGGAAGTGAACGAGCAGTACTTC
abundance: many; d_gene: .; j_gene: TRBJ2-6; v_gene: TRBV5-1; CDR3aa: CASSVSSGANVLTF; CDR3nt: TGCGCCAGCAGCGTTTCCTCTGGGGCCAACGTCCTGACTTTC
abundance: .; d_gene: .; j_gene: TRBJ2-2; v_gene: TRBV19; CDR3aa: CASSRRVGTGELFF; CDR3nt: TGTGCCAGTAGTCGAAGGGTAGGGACCGGGGAGCTGTTTTTT
abundance: .; d_gene: .; j_gene: TRBJ1-2; v_gene: TRBV28; CDR3aa: CASIFSYYGYIF; CDR3nt: TGTGCCAGCATTTTTTCTTACTATGGCTACATCTTC
abundance: many; d_gene: .; j_gene: TRBJ2-2; v_gene: TRBV6-5; CDR3aa: CASSYDGLVAGELFF; CDR3nt: TGTGCCAGCAGTTACGACGGCCTAGTTGCCGGGGAGCTGTTTTTT
abundance: many; d_gene: .; j_gene: TRBJ1-5; v_gene: TRBV28; CDR3aa: CASSFPGDPQHF; CDR3nt: TGTGCCAGCAGTTTTCCGGGGGATCCCCAGCATTTT
abundance: many; d_gene: .; j_gene: TRBJ2-2; v_gene: TRBV5-1; CDR3aa: CASSRDGANTGELFF; CDR3nt: TGCGCCAGCAGCAGGGACGGCGCGAACACCGGGGAGCTGTTTTTT
abundance: many; d_gene: .; j_gene: TRBJ2-7; v_gene: TRBV10-3; CDR3aa: CAISAPVSYEQYF; CDR3nt: TGTGCCATCAGTGCCCCTGTATCCTACGAGCAGTACTTC
abundance: many; d_gene: .; j_gene: TRBJ2-1; v_gene: TRBV24-1; CDR3aa: CATTPPPDSYNEQFF; CDR3nt: TGTGCCACCACTCCCCCCCCGGACAGCTACAATGAGCAGTTCTTC
abundance: many; d_gene: .; j_gene: TRBJ2-7; v_gene: TRBV25-1; CDR3aa: CASSDTRGGGTSYEQYF; CDR3nt: TGTGCCAGCAGTGATACACGAGGGGGGGGAACCTCCTACGAGCAGTACTTC